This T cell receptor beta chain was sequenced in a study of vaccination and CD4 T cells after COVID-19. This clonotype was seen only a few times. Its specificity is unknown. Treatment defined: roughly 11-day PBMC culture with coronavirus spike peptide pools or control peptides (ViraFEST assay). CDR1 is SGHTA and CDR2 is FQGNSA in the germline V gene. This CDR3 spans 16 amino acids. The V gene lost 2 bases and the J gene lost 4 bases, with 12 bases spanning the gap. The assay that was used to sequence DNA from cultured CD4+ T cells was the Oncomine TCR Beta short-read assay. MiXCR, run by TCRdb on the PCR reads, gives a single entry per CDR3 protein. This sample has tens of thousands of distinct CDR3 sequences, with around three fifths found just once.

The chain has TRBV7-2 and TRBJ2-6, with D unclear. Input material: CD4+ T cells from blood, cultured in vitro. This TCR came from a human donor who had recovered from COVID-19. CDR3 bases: TGTGCCAGCAGCTTAATGTTGGCGGCCGGGGCCAACGTCCTGACTTTC. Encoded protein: CASSLMLAAGANVLTF.